This is a list of T cell receptor beta chains from one sample in a study of T cell repertoires in cytomegalovirus infection. MiXCR, applied by TCRdb to the reads, yields one record per CDR3 protein. The repertoire holds under 95,000 distinct CDR3 sequences, approximately 43% seen once, with approximately 95% in the top ten. No cognate antigen is known for these TCRs. The starting material was CD8+ T cells from cultured PBMCs, obtained from culture after CMV antigen stimulation. The origin of the receptors is a human donor in good health (CMV status not recorded). Some clones in this sample may be carry-over from other donors' samples. Each CDR3 is given without its conserved first and last residue. The order of the fields is V gene, D gene, CDR3 length, CDR3 protein. A D gene is named only where the DNA matches it firmly.

TRBV20-1 | - | 13 | SARGAPETVYEQY
TRBV6-1 | - | 14 | ASSEGVPRREGGYT
TRBV6-8 | - | 12 | ASSPYRGNQPQH
TRBV6-1 | TRBD2 | 12 | ASSDPSGRYEQY
TRBV5-1 | - | 12 | ASSLRGEDHIQY
TRBV10-3 | TRBD1 | 16 | AISESRAGGMSNQPQH
TRBV5-1 | TRBD2 | 13 | ASSKPGGAVDTQY
TRBV6-2/TRBV6-3 | - | 12 | ASRAPTDSRGYT
TRBV7-8 | - | 14 | ASSLFYSQKNTEAF
TRBV10-1 | - | 12 | ASSEPGSNNEQF
TRBV28 | - | 15 | ATCEVGRGMAKNIQY
TRBV20-1 | - | 11 | SASRGRSTEAF
TRBV12-5 | TRBD1 | 13 | ASGLETGGLNEQF
TRBV7-8 | - | 13 | ASSLERGPNTEAF
TRBV7-8 | - | 12 | ASSPSTGPYEQY
TRBV2 | - | 13 | ASSPLISGANVLT
TRBV12-3/TRBV12-4 | - | 12 | ASSLIGSTDTQY
TRBV28 | - | 13 | ASSGDTRTIYGYT
TRBV7-9 | TRBD2 | 13 | ASSSPGGGTYEQY
TRBV7-6 | - | 13 | ASSLLASPYNEQF
TRBV7-8 | - | 9 | ASSLMGLPF
TRBV7-9 | - | 13 | ASSLDLTQTDTQY
TRBV12-5 | - | 13 | ASGFVTGNTGELF